This TCR beta chain came from a study of CD8+ T cells in alopecia areata (dated by TCRdb to the late 2010s). For context, the study as a whole: The treated patients took part in an open-label pilot trial in which moderate-to-severe alopecia areata was treated with oral tofacitinib at 5 to 10 mg twice daily. Tofacitinib was administered for 6 to 18 months, and 6 months of follow-up off drug were then conducted to assess delayed response and recurrence. The SALT score, which quantifies the percentage of affected scalp surface area, was used to measure disease severity in treated patients. In both human patients and the C3H/HeJ mouse model, the study applied high-throughput TCRbeta sequencing to look at T cell clonal expansion in alopecia areata. Scalp tissue and sorted CD4+ and CD8+ peripheral blood T cells from patchy and totalis/universalis alopecia areata patients and from healthy controls were covered by human TCRbeta sequencing. Biopsies were taken from tofacitinib-treated patients at baseline and again at 4 and 24 weeks into treatment, and several of those patients also had a later scalp biopsy. Scalp clonality was compared across normal scalp (n=4), patchy alopecia areata scalp (n=8), and alopecia totalis/universalis scalp (n=8). RNA came from the PAXgene miRNA kit for fixed scalp, the miRNeasy kit for PBMCs, and the RNeasy kit for mouse skin. TCRbeta CDR3 regions were amplified by immunoSEQ multiplex PCR with 35 Vbeta forward and 13 Jbeta reverse primers. Study-wide conclusions, independent of this receptor: Unlike mouse skin, which is dominated by gammadelta T cells, normal human skin has resident alphabeta T cells that are also sequenced, and this complicates analysis of the scalp TCR repertoire. During tofacitinib treatment, many expanded lesional clones remained in scalp and blood, and this persistence may partly explain relapse after treatment is stopped. Tofacitinib significantly decreased scalp clonality and the number of expanded CD8+ clones among the top 100 scalp clones. The treated cohort was small, with a single nonresponder, so links between baseline CD8+ expansion and response need larger studies. Lesional scalp, especially in alopecia totalis/universalis, showed higher clonality and more expanded CD8+ clones than normal scalp, suggesting antigenic drive. TCR sequences shared between patients were less clear than in mice, possibly partly because of HLA diversity in the patient population.

Library generation was performed with the immunoSEQ multiplex PCR assay. RNA was extracted from all samples and reverse transcribed into cDNA as template for TCR sequencing. First-strand cDNA was synthesized with SuperScript III using a 2:1 mix of oligo-dT and random hexamers. Amplification bias was assessed with a synthetic immune receptor repertoire, and residual bias was removed computationally. The study's processing was this. Raw reads were preprocessed for error removal, and CDR3 was defined according to IMGT conventions as running from the conserved cysteine to phenylalanine. Clonality was computed as 1 minus the Shannon entropy, with the entropy normalized by log2 of the number of productive unique TCRs. CD4 or CD8 identity of scalp clones was inferred by cross-referencing scalp TCRbeta sequences with sorted blood CD4 and CD8 repertoires. TCRdb took over this immuneACCESS table, retaining in-frame rearrangements with V and J assigned. Such tables are incomplete; in checked studies, under half of the missing clones stem from an unresolved V gene, and the remainder is unexplained. The V and J calls and clone size are taken from that table; D and trimming were inferred from the DNA. The sample data list around 200,000 clones, and roughly 50% of these were observed just once. Under 14% of the sample comes from the top ten.

A few counts support this clone. It has no known antigen specificity. The input lacks base qualities; no much larger clone sits a single base away. According to the study, the label for this sample's time point signals: less than 25 weeks on oral tofacitinib. Taken with the paper, the label for treatment or condition translates to: oral pan-JAK inhibitor, 5-10 mg twice daily. From alopecia areata patients, peripheral blood was collected along with lesional scalp punch biopsies. PBMCs were separated by density centrifugation and stained for CD3, CD4 and CD8, after which CD4+ and CD8+ T cells were sorted on a FACSAria. This receptor was identified in a human donor with alopecia areata. The specimen was CD8+ T cells sorted from blood, collected at week 24, from a patient treated with tofacitinib.

The DNA sequence is given as TGTGCCACCAGCAGAGAAAGCGGGGGGGCCGGATCGGAGCTGTTTTTT. Its protein product is CATSRESGGAGSELFF. The sequence is built from TRBV15 and TRBJ2-2; TRBD2 aligns with 10 central bases. CDR1 is given as LNHNV and CDR2 as YYDKDF, both from the germline V gene (reference sequence). V and J are trimmed by 0 bases and 10 bases, and the gene matches miss 8 bases of the junction. From the cysteine up to the phenylalanine, the CDR3 has a length of 16 residues. Only the CDR3 DNA stays, 48 bases, in frame from base 1.